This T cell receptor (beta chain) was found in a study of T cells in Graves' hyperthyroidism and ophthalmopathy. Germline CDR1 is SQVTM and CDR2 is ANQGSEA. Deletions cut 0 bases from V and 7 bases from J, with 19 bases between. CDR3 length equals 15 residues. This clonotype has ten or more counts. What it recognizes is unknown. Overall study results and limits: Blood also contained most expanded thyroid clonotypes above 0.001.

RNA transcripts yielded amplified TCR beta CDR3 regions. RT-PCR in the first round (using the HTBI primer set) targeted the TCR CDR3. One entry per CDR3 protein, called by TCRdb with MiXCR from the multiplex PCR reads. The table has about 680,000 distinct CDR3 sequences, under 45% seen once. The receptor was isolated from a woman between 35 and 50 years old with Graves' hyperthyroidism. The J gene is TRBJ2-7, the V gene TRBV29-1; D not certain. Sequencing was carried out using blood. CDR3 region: CSVEDRLEGTREQYF. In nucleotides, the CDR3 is TGCAGCGTTGAAGATCGGTTAGAAGGTACGCGAGAGCAGTACTTC.